The following is a T cell receptor beta chain sequence with its context. The junction had 7 bases not matched to a gene; V was cut back by 6 bases and J by 0 bases. The CDR3 totals 19 residues. Per the germline V gene, CDR1 is LNHDA and CDR2 is SQIVND (reference sequence). The sample is drawn from a study of control samples from healthy donors and cancer patients. Clones were read by immunoSEQ multiplex PCR, and TCRdb kept only the in-frame ones, dropping some. The sample holds about 75,000 clones; approximately 80% are singletons and the top ten take more than 13%. Sequencing input: blood. The source is a man in his fifties in good health. V usage is TRBV19 and J usage is TRBJ2-2, with 16 bases identical to TRBD2. The DNA for the CDR3 is TGTGCCAGTAGGGGGACTAGCGGGAGGGCAACTACGAACACCGGGGAGCTGTTTTTT. Its protein product is CASRGTSGRATTNTGELFF.